The present entry profiles one T cell receptor (beta chain) with its context. Which antigen it targets is not known. Per-base qualities were not stored, and no clone one base away is much larger. The CDR3 regions of human TCRbeta chains were analyzed by immunosequencing. The published analysis was carried out like this. TCRs in the repertoires were compared against a reference library of SARS-CoV-2-specific TCRs that had been generated with the MIRA antigen-specificity platform. Breadth meant the fraction of unique TCRs that were SARS-CoV-2-associated, whereas depth meant the fraction of total T cells that were SARS-CoV-2-associated. Each spike-specific TCR was assigned to its reactive spike region and to a CD4 or CD8 class using the MIRA data. Log10-transformed breadth and depth values were compared by one-way ANOVA with Sidak's multiple comparisons tests. Here the immuneACCESS table is served through TCRdb, limited to in-frame sequences with V and J called. Missing clones are a known gap in these copies; in checked studies unresolved V genes cover under half, and the rest lacks a known reason. For V, J and clone size, that table is used; D and trimming come from the DNA. The sample records about 150,000 clones, 70% to 90% of which are singletons. The ten biggest clones cover 5.5% of the sample.

The time point label here, explained by the study, means: baseline before first vaccination. The intended sense of this specimen's treatment or condition label: meningococcal conjugate vaccine given as trial control. Vaccinee samples were obtained from the UK trials COV001 and COV002, which included a single-blind randomized controlled phase 2/3 trial of AZD1222 (ChAdOx1 nCoV-19) in healthy adults. For TCRbeta chain sequencing, PBMC samples were collected from trial participants at day 0 and at day 28 after the second dose. The data were obtained in a study of T cell responses to AZD1222 COVID-19 vaccine (dated by TCRdb to the early 2020s). For the study in its entirety: A total of approximately 230 trial participants underwent TCR sequencing, of whom nearly 210 received two doses of AZD1222 and about 25 received two doses of the MenACWY control vaccine. Trial participants were enrolled into age subgroups of 18-55, 56-69 and 70-plus years, which contained around 140, 26 and 57 TCR-sequenced participants, respectively.

CDR3 length: 17 amino acids, cysteine to phenylalanine. Only the CDR3 DNA stays, 51 bases, in frame from base 1. The germline V gene supplies CDR1 SGHVS and CDR2 FQNEAQ. V and J are trimmed by 5 bases and 5 bases, and the gene matches miss 8 bases of the junction. Results the study describes overall, beyond this receptor: Participants were mostly white British and included more females than males, and it was suggested by the authors that clonal diversity may have been underestimated. Reportedly, close to half of the unique spike-specific TCRs recognized epitopes lying outside the regions that are mutated in the B.1.351 and B.1.1.7 variants. Because no samples from the day 14 peak response were available, repertoires could be characterized only after the peak T cell response. The vaccine-associated CD4 TCRs covered the entire spike protein, and the dominant responses fell in regions 160-218 and 743-854. In the small 56-69-year group, the increase in depth fell short of significance, most likely because of low power. Spike-specific TCR breadth and depth rose significantly after two AZD1222 doses compared with day 0 and with MenACWY recipients. Only 5 to 7 AZD1222 recipients were SARS-CoV-2 seropositive at baseline, limiting conclusions about previously exposed vaccinees.

The sample consisted of peripheral blood, taken on day 0 of MenACWY control vaccination. The chain is assembled from TRBV7-8 and TRBJ2-2; a stretch of 13 junction bases matches TRBD2. The TCR originated in an adult in good health. The DNA sequence follows: TGTGCCAGCAGCCAGAGGACTAGCGGGGGAGGAACCGGGGAGCTGTTTTTT. Its coded protein is CASSQRTSGGGTGELFF.